The present entry profiles one T cell receptor (beta chain) with its context. Trimming left V 6 bases short and J 5 bases short, with 16 bases between. Germline CDR1 MNHEY, CDR2 SVGAGI. The CDR3 contains 15 residues. These data belong to a study of T cell responses to AZD1222 COVID-19 vaccine. Assay used: immunoSEQ multiplex PCR; TCRdb lists only in-frame clones, some missing. The sample records approximately 110,000 clones, roughly 87% being singletons. The source material was peripheral blood, sampled 28 days after the second AZD1222 dose. This TCR was sampled from an adult who received the AZD1222 COVID-19 vaccine. This chain joins TRBV6-5 and TRBJ2-2, with D tentatively TRBD1 (8 bases). The DNA for the CDR3 is TGTGCCAGCAGCTGGACAGGGAGGGAAACCGGGGAGCTGTTTTTT. Its translation is CASSWTGRETGELFF.